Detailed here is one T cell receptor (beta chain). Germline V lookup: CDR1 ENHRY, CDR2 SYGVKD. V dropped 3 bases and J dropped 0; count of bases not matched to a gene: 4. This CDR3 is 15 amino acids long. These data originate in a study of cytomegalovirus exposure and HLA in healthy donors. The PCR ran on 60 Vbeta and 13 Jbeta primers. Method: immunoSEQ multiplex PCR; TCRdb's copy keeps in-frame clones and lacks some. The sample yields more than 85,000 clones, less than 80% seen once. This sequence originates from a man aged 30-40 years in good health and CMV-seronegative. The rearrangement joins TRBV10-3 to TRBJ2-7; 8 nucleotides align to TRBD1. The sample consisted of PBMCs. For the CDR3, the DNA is TGTGCCATCAGTGACTGGGACAGGAGCTCCTACGAGCAGTACTTC. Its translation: CAISDWDRSSYEQYF.